The source of this T cell receptor (beta chain) is a study of identical twins (dated by TCRdb to about 2016). General notes on the study: To test whether fetal clonotypes persist, the study used deep sequencing on TCR alpha and beta repertoires from monozygotic twins, unrelated adults of various ages, and cord blood. To rule out contamination, the twin experiments were replicated at different times with different library preparation protocols. General conclusions and limits of the study: Conclusions relied on cross-sectional statistical analysis, since the same donors could not be followed over many years. Compared with coincidental sharing between unrelated individuals, out-of-frame TCR alpha sequences shared between twins showed an excess of sequences with low generation probability. Recombination models systematically underestimated out-of-frame TCR alpha sharing in monozygotic twins but agreed with sharing between unrelated individuals. Zero-insertion analyses could be partly confounded by invariant T cells such as MAIT and iNKT, though diverse VJ usage argued against such confounding for most clonotypes. Excess twin sharing in beta out-of-frame sequences was weaker because fewer shared sequences lowered the signal-to-noise ratio. Fewer insertions were carried by abundant cord blood beta clonotypes, a similar but weaker trend appeared in young adult naive repertoires, and no such trend appeared in memory repertoires.

Only healthy Caucasian donors were included. Three pairs of female monozygotic twins, all aged 18 to 29 years, made up the twin cohort. Positive isolation kits from Invitrogen were used to isolate CD4+ and CD8+ T cell populations. V loses 2 bases of germline sequence and J loses 0 bases, and the interval between the two ends is 7 bases. The CDR3 measures 14 amino acids from cysteine to phenylalanine. This entry keeps only the CDR3 DNA: 42 bases, framed from base 1. The germline V gene encodes CDR1 SGHTA and CDR2 FQGNSA. Receptor amplification or capture employed 5' RACE. Data came from an Illumina HiSeq 2000. Template switching added a universal primer binding site, and the final cDNA carried a unique molecular identifier that allowed TCR cDNA molecules to be counted accurately. First-strand cDNA for TCR alpha and beta chains was synthesized from specific primers in the conserved constant-segment region. Each cDNA library was double barcoded, with a SMART-Mk sample barcode plus Illumina barcodes, to control for contamination. TruSeq adapter sequences along with Illumina sample barcodes were introduced in two successive PCR steps. The TCR alpha and beta cDNA libraries were sequenced on the Illumina HiSeq platform using custom primers. Turning to the authors' computational methods: MiGEC was used to process raw reads and extract unique molecular identifiers, and MiXCR was used to find CDR3 positions. For each individual, recombination models were inferred using an EM algorithm with the repgenHMM and IGoR tools. Shared clonotypes were analyzed with the tcR package in R, and sharing was normalized by the product of cloneset sizes. To study raw recombination without the effects of thymic and clonal selection, out-of-frame nonproductive sequences were analyzed. The raw public reads went through TCRdb reprocessing: fastp at Q25, MiXCR clone calling, in-frame beta chains kept. Every entry covers one CDR3 protein and lists the most common genes and DNA from its rows. None of the V and J calls come from the authors' own analysis; TCRdb made them. This sample comprises about 530,000 distinct CDR3 sequences, about a fifth of them detected only once. The biggest ten clones account for 0.48% of the sample.

This clonotype was detected only a few times. It lacks a known antigen. Per-nucleotide qualities are absent, and no much larger clonotype sits a single base away. This sample was also put to use in a study of yellow fever vaccine responses in identical twins. As the second publication notes: The authors reported that the T cell response to vaccination in identical twins appeared partly convergent and partly personalized. In identical twins, the study followed T cell clones that responded to the vaccine with precision.

The chain employs TRBV7-2 and TRBJ2-5; the D segment might be TRBD1 or TRBD2, since each matches 5 bases. The sequenced material came from CD4+ T cells sorted from blood. This clonotype was sampled from a young woman in good health. CDR3 protein: CASSLWGYQETQYF. In nucleotide form, the sequence is TGTGCCAGCAGCTTATGGGGGTACCAAGAGACCCAGTACTTC.